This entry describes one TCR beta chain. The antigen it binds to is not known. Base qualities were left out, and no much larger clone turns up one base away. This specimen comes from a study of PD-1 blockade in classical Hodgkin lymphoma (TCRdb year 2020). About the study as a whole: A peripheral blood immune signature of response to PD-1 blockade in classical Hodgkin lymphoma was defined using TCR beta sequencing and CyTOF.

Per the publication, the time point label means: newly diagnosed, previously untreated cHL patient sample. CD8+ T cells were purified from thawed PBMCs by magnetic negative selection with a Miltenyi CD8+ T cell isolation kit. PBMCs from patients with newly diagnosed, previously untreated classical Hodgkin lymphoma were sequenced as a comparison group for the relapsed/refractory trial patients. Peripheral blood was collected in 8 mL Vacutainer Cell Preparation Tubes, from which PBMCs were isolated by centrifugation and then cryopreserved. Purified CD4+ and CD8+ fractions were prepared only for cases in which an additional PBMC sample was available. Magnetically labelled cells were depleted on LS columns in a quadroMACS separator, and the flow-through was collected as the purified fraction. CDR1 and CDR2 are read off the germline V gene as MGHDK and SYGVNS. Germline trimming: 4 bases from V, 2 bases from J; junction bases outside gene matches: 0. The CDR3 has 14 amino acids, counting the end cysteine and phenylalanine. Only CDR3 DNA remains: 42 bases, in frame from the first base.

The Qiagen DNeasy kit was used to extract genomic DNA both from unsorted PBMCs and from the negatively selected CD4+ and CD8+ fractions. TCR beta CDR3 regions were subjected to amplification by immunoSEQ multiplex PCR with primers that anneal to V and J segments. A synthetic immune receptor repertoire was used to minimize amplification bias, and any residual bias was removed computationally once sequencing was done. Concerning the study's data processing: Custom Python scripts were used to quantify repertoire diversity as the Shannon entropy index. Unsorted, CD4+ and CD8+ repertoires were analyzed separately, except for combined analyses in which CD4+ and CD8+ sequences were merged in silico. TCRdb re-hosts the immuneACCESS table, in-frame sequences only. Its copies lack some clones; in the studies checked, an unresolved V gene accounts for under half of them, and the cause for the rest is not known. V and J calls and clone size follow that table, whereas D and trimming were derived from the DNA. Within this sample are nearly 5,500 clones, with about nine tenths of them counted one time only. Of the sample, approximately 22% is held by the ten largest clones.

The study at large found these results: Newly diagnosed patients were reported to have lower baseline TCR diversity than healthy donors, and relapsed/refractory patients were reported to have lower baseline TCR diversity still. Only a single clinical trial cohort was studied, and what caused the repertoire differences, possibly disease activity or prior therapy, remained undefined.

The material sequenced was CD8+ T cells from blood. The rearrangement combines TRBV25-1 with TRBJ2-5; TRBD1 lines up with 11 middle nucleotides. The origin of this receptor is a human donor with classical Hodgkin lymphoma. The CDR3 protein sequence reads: CASSGDRGQETQYF. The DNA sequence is TGTGCCAGCAGTGGGGACAGGGGGCAAGAGACCCAGTACTTC.